Sequencing of this T cell receptor beta chain was carried out in a study of blood T cell repertoires in COVID-19 (dated by TCRdb to 2020 to 2022). In terms of the full investigation: Samples from collaborators originated in the United States, Italy and Spain and spanned both the acute and convalescent phases of COVID-19. The prospective study material was composed of cDNA or gDNA derived from T cells, B-cell-depleted T cells, or PBMCs. Deeply sampled blood TCRbeta repertoires from subjects exposed to, actively infected with, or recovered from COVID-19 were included in the dataset. A freely available public database, intended as a resource for researchers studying the immune response to SARS-CoV-2, is where the repertoires were released. The samples were drawn from two sources: the first 160 participants of the ongoing ImmuneRACE study, and 950 to 1,500 subjects contributed by 6 global collaborators. The sample metadata nearly always contained a de-identified subject ID, COVID-19 status, age in years and sex. Where available, HLA class I and class II types were taken from metadata supplied by the sample provider and were not determined by assay-based typing. The study at large found these results: The quantity of clinical and demographic metadata differed by source and by participant and was supplied without curation.

Inclusive of the bounding cysteine and phenylalanine, the CDR3 is 13 residues long. The entry retains the CDR3 DNA only, 39 bases that are in frame from base 1. V gives up 9 bases and J gives up 1 base, and the segment between their germline ends measures 10 bases. Looking up the germline V gene (reference sequence) yields CDR1 MNHEY and CDR2 SMNVEV. As regards this clone: Which antigen it targets is not known. One base away there is no much larger clone; base qualities are not given.

Each collaborating institution followed its own protocols to collect whole blood in K2EDTA tubes. For TCRbeta analysis, collaborators shipped samples in one of three forms: frozen whole blood, isolated PBMCs, or DNA extracted from either of those sample types. TCRbeta CDR3 regions were amplified from genomic DNA by means of the immunoSEQ Assay, a bias-controlled multiplex PCR. The authors processed their data as follows. Within the assay, amplification of reference gene primers was used to estimate how many nucleated cells each sample contained. To quantify the absolute abundance of each unique TCRbeta CDR3 rearrangement, sequence reads were collapsed and filtered. For each sample, productive Simpson clonality was calculated as the square root of Simpson's diversity index over productive rearrangements. TCRdb provides this immuneACCESS table in a form limited to in-frame rearrangements. Some clones are lacking; in checked studies, under half of them reflect an unresolved V gene, and why the rest are absent is not known. For V, J and clone size, that table is used; D and trimming come from the DNA. Present in this sample are about 300,000 clones, around 86% of which were seen just once. Under 2% of the sample is in the top ten clones.

Material: peripheral blood. The clonotype comes from a woman aged 45 to 65 with acute or convalescent COVID-19. The V and J genes are TRBV27 and TRBJ2-1; the D gene is possibly TRBD1, with 5 bases matching. The CDR3 loop reads CASKDISYNEQFF. The DNA sequence follows: TGTGCCAGTAAGGACATATCCTACAATGAGCAGTTCTTC.